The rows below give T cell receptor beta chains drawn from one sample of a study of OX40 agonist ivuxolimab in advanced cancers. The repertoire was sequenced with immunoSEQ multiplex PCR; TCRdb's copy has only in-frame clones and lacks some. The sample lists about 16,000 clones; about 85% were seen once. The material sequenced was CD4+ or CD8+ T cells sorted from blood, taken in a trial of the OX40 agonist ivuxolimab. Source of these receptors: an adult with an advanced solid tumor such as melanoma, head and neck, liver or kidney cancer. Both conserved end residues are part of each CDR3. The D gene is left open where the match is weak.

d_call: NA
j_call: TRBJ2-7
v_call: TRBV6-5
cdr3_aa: CASSYSSSGGYEQYF

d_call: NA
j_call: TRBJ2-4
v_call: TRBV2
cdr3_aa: CASSGLIQYF

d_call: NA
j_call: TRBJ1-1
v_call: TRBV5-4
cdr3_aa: CASSLSGTEAFF

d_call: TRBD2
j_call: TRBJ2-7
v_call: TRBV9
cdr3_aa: CASSVDGASGSYEQYF

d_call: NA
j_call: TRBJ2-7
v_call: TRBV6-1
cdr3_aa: CASSDDEQYF

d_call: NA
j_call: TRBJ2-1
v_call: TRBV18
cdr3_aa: CASSRIAGLNEQFF

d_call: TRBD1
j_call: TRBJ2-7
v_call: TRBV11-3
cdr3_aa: CASSSGTGGIHEQYF

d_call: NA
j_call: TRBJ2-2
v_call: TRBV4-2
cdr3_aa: CASSVRDRDTGELFF

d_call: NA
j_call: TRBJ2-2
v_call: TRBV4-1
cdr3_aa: CASSQDLAGELFF

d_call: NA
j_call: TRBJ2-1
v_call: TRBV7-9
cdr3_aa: CASSSGLYNEQFF

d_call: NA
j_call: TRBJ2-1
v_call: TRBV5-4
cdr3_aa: CASSLQGNEQFF

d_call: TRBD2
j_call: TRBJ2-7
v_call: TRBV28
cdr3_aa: CASSYDSGRDEQYF

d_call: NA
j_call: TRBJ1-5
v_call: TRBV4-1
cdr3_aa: CASSQAEGQPQHF

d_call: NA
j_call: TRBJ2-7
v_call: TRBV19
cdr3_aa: CASSEGTPVPYEQYF

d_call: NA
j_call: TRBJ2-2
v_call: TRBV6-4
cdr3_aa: CAIDMFGELFF

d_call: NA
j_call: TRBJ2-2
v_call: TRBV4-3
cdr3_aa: CASSQLHAGATGELFF

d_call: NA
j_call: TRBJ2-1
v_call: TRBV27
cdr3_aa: CASSLSGGPGNEQFF